These 23 T cell receptor beta chains share one sample of origin, sequenced in a study of blood T cell repertoires in COVID-19. Sequencing was performed with immunoSEQ multiplex PCR; in TCRdb, only in-frame clones are kept and a portion is missing. The sample shows about 73,000 clones, 75% to 80% of them seen only once. The sample comprised peripheral blood. The receptors stem from a man between 65 and 79 years old with COVID-19, enrolled during active disease.

This chain links TRBV6-5 with TRBJ1-2, with D uncertain. The CDR3 sequence is 12 residues long. Trimming pared 5 bases from V and 8 bases from J, leaving 12 bases between. CDR1 MNHEY and CDR2 SVGAGI come from the germline V gene. DNA for the CDR3: TGTGCCAGCAGTCCCGGTGACATCGGCTACACCTTC. Encoded protein: CASSPGDIGYTF.

This chain connects TRBV11-2 to TRBJ2-1, with D perhaps matching TRBD2 (5 bases). This CDR3 contains 14 residues. The V end was cut by 2 bases, the J end by 10 bases, with 15 bases between. CDR1 SGHAT and CDR2 FQNNGV come from the germline V gene. This CDR3 is CASSLSGSAGEQFF. The DNA for the CDR3 is TGTGCCAGCAGCTTATCGGGTAGCGCAGGCGAGCAGTTCTTC.

This clone was found a few times. The chain has TRBV30 and TRBJ2-1; perhaps TRBD1 as D (6 bases). Trimming left V 5 bases short and J 4 bases short, with 18 bases between. This CDR3 has 15 amino acids. Per the germline V gene, CDR1 is GTSNPN and CDR2 is SVGIG (reference sequence). The CDR3 here is CAWSIRGLGYNEQFF. The CDR3, as DNA: TGTGCCTGGTCCATCAGGGGATTGGGGTACAATGAGCAGTTCTTC. Supplemented by reference TRBV30 and TRBJ2-1, the full variable domain reads SQTIHQWPATLVQPVGSPLSLECTVEGTSNPNLYWYRQAAGRGLQLLFYSVGIGQISSEVPQNLSASRPQDRQFILSSKKLLLSDSGFYLCAWSIRGLGYNEQFFGPGTRLTVL.

The chain combines TRBV12-2 with TRBJ2-1; the table gives TRBD2 as D, unverified against the DNA. TRBV12-2 is described as a pseudogene. This CDR3 comprises 20 residues. The CDR3 DNA reads as TGTGCAAGTCGCTTCTTTCAAGGACTAGCGGGAGGGCCAAGGCATAATGAGCAGTTCTTC. It yields the protein CASRFFQGLAGGPRHNEQFF.

This rearrangement joins TRBV7-2 to TRBJ1-3; the D is unclear. V dropped 6 bases and J dropped 3 bases, with 6 bases sitting between them. Germline V gene sequence: CDR1 SGHTA, CDR2 FQGNSA. The CDR3 is 12 residues long. CDR3 sequence reads: CASSPIGNTIYF. CDR3 nucleotide sequence: TGTGCCAGCAGTCCCATTGGAAACACCATATATTTT.

The chain uses TRBV6-5 and TRBJ2-7; TRBD2 is a possible D gene (6 bases). Germline assignment: CDR1 MNHEY and CDR2 SVGAGI. The CDR3 runs 14 residues. V lost 8 bases, J lost 2 bases, and 16 bases lay in between. Here the CDR3 reads CASSLGRGPYEQYF. CDR3 in DNA: TGTGCCAGCTCTCTCGGGAGAGGACCCTACGAGCAGTACTTC.

The gene calls are TRBV10-3 and TRBJ2-1, with 14 bases lining up with TRBD2. V shed 8 bases and J 7 bases; nucleotides not matched to a gene: 7. CDR1 is ENHRY and CDR2 is SYGVKD in the germline V gene. The CDR3 sequence is 15 residues long. CDR3 bases: TGTGCCATCTCCCCGACTAGCGGGAGGGGGAATGAGCAGTTCTTC. Encoded protein: CAISPTSGRGNEQFF.

The sample holds one count of this clone. This chain connects TRBV19 to TRBJ2-6, with 8 positions matching TRBD2. The CDR3 contains 16 residues. With 4 bases clipped from V and 2 bases from J, the junction kept 4 bases outside the gene matches. CDR1 is LNHDA and CDR2 is SQIVND in the germline V gene (reference sequence). The CDR3 protein is CASSKAGVTGANVLTF. The DNA of the CDR3 is TGTGCCAGTAGTAAAGCGGGAGTAACTGGGGCCAACGTCCTGACTTTC.

This chain joins TRBV12-2 and TRBJ1-6; no DNA check was done on the table's D call, TRBD1. TRBV12-2 is deemed a pseudogene. This CDR3 is 16 amino acids long. The CDR3 DNA sequence: TGTGCAAGTCGCGGGTGGACAGGGTCCTATAATTCACCCCTCCACTTT. Its translation: CASRGWTGSYNSPLHF.

The chain combines TRBV9 with TRBJ1-4, with a tentative D call TRBD1 (5 bases). From germline, CDR1 is SGDLS and CDR2 YYNGEE. This CDR3 is 15 amino acids long. V was pared by 0 bases and J by 4 bases, with 10 bases between. The CDR3 coding sequence is TGTGCCAGCAGCGTAGACGGACAAAGTAATGAAAAACTGTTTTTT. Its translation is CASSVDGQSNEKLFF.

V is TRBV3-1 (or the pseudogene TRBV3-2) and J is TRBJ2-7; D remains unclear. Germline-derived CDR1 and CDR2 are LGHDT and YNNKEL (reference sequence). The CDR3 is made up of 13 amino acids. The germline V and J ends were trimmed by 8 bases and 3 bases, with 14 bases remaining between them. The CDR3: CASGFTTGYEQYF. The CDR3 DNA follows: TGTGCCAGCGGATTCACGACGGGCTACGAGCAGTACTTC.

The chain employs TRBV15 and TRBJ1-1; D is perhaps TRBD1 (5 bases). This CDR3 has 16 residues. Germline V gene lookup returns CDR1 LNHNV and CDR2 YYDKDF (reference sequence). Deletions cut 2 bases from V and 1 base from J, with 14 bases between. This CDR3 reads CATSRKYQTENTEAFF. CDR3 bases: TGTGCCACCAGCAGAAAATACCAGACAGAGAACACTGAAGCTTTCTTT.

This chain uses TRBV7-3 with TRBJ2-7; 8 bases are shared with TRBD1. Looked up from germline, CDR1 is SGHTA and CDR2 is FQGTGA. Trimming removed 3 bases from V and 2 bases from J; junction bases left unmatched: 6. The CDR3 spans 15 residues. The CDR3 DNA sequence: TGTGCCAGCAGCTTTACCTCGGGACAGGCCTACGAGCAGTACTTC. Translating gives CASSFTSGQAYEQYF.

This chain connects TRBV20-1 to TRBJ2-3; 8 bases match TRBD2. CDR3 size: 17 residues. Germline V CDR1 and CDR2: DFQATT, SNEGSKA (reference sequence). Unmatched junction bases numbered 15, after V lost 3 bases and J lost 4 bases. The CDR3 bases are TGCAGTGCTAGTACTAGCGGAGCACGCGGGGGAGCAGATACGCAGTATTTT. It codes for CSASTSGARGGADTQYF.

This clone was detected once. The chain carries TRBV7-2 and TRBJ2-7; D remains unclear. The CDR3 runs 14 residues. The V end was cut by 1 base, the J end by 3 bases, with 10 bases between. CDR1 SGHTA and CDR2 FQGNSA come from the germline V gene. The CDR3 loop is CASSLDYSRYEQYF. The DNA of the CDR3 is TGTGCCAGCAGCTTAGATTATTCCCGCTACGAGCAGTACTTC.

J is TRBJ2-3 and V is TRBV7-6; TRBD2 might be the D (5 bases). The V gene lost 1 base and the J gene lost 1 base, with 9 bases spanning the gap. This CDR3 has 15 residues. Germline V gene sequence: CDR1 SGHVS, CDR2 FNYEAQ. CDR3: CASSLVSRGTDTQYF. CDR3 nucleotides: TGTGCCAGCAGCTTAGTGTCGAGGGGCACAGATACGCAGTATTTT.

The chain carries TRBV11-2 and TRBJ1-2; 9 bases map to TRBD1. Germline CDR1 and CDR2: SGHAT and FQNNGV. Germline trimming cut 5 bases from V and 8 bases from J; bases unmatched to any gene: 3. The CDR3 spans 12 residues. The CDR3 DNA reads as TGTGCCAGCAGCCGGACAGGGGTAGGCTACACCTTC. This encodes CASSRTGVGYTF.

This chain connects TRBV4-3 to TRBJ1-2, with unresolved D. The germline V gene has CDR1 LGHNA and CDR2 YSLEER. The V and J ends lost 0 bases and 4 bases respectively, with 12 bases between them. The CDR3 length is 15 residues. DNA of the CDR3: TGCGCCAGCAGCCAAGACCGACAACCGCTCTATGGCTACACCTTC. Residues: CASSQDRQPLYGYTF.

The CDR3 DNA follows: TGCAGCGTTGTCCCATCCGATACGCAGTATTTT. Protein product: CSVVPSDTQYF. The rearrangement uses TRBV29-1 and TRBJ2-3; the D is unclear. CDR1 SQVTM and CDR2 ANQGSEA come from the germline V gene. This CDR3 region has 11 residues. V was pared by 4 bases and J by 6 bases, with 8 bases between.

This clone has a handful of counts. The chain joins TRBV18 to TRBJ1-1, with 8 bases matching TRBD1. Looked up from germline, CDR1 is KGHSH and CDR2 is LQKENI. V lost 8 bases, J lost 1 base, and 6 bases stayed unmatched. The CDR3 runs 14 residues. The CDR3 sequence is CASIWDRSNTEAFF. The CDR3, as DNA: TGTGCCAGCATATGGGACAGGTCGAACACTGAAGCTTTCTTT.

The chain's CDR3 is CASSVGLTSGSPNEQFF. The CDR3 DNA sequence: TGTGCCAGCAGCGTAGGGTTAACTAGCGGGAGCCCGAATGAGCAGTTCTTC. J is TRBJ2-1 and V is TRBV9; the match to TRBD2 covers 11 bases. The ends lost 0 bases at V and 7 bases at J; junction bases unmatched: 9. The CDR3 extends over 17 amino acids. Germline V lookup: CDR1 SGDLS, CDR2 YYNGEE.

The chain has TRBV28 and TRBJ1-6, with 9 nucleotides matching TRBD1. This CDR3 contains 15 residues. Germline CDR1 reads MDHEN; CDR2 reads SYDVKM. With V trimmed by 5 bases and J by 5 bases, 4 bases remained unmatched. The DNA of the CDR3 is TGTGCCAGCAGTCCCGGGGACAGGGATAATTCACCCCTCCACTTT. This codes for CASSPGDRDNSPLHF.

The chain carries TRBV19 and TRBJ2-3; TRBD1 agrees at 9 bases. The CDR3 is made up of 16 amino acids. CDR1 and CDR2 (germline): LNHDA, SQIVND (reference sequence). After removal of 3 bases from V and 0 bases from J, the junction contained 4 bases not matched to a gene. In DNA form, the CDR3 reads TGTGCCAGTAGTATTTTTGGGACAGGGAGCACAGATACGCAGTATTTT. This codes for CASSIFGTGSTDTQYF. Combining the CDR3 with reference TRBV19 and TRBJ2-3 gives the whole variable domain DGGITQSPKYLFRKEGQNVTLSCEQNLNHDAMYWYRQDPGQGLRLIYYSQIVNDFQKGDIAEGYSVSREKKESFPLTVTSAQKNPTAFYLCASSIFGTGSTDTQYFGPGTRLTVL.